One and the same sample provided the 20 T cell receptor beta chains below, sequenced in a study of cytomegalovirus exposure and HLA in healthy donors. The primer mix had 60 Vbeta and 13 Jbeta primers. Measured with immunoSEQ multiplex PCR; TCRdb has only the in-frame clones, and not every one. Of approximately 110,000 clones listed, just over 15% are singletons. The material sequenced was PBMCs. These receptors came from a woman aged 18-30 years in good health and CMV-seronegative.

This chain connects TRBV4-1 to TRBJ1-4; TRBD1 matches at 9 bases. Germline V lookup: CDR1 MGHRA, CDR2 YSYEKL. V trimming: 0 bases; J trimming: 6 bases; junction bases outside the gene matches: 14. The length of the CDR3 is 19 residues. The CDR3: CASSQDPGDRADVHEKLFF. DNA for the CDR3: TGCGCCAGCAGCCAAGACCCTGGGGACAGGGCGGACGTTCATGAAAAACTGTTTTTT.

This chain links TRBV5-8 with TRBJ1-2, with TRBD1 as a possible D gene (6 bases). This CDR3 comprises 16 residues. V dropped 1 base and J dropped 4 bases, with 17 bases sitting between them. Germline CDR1 is SGHTS and CDR2 is YDEGEE. DNA for the CDR3: TGTGCCAGCAGCTTGCGAGGGGGTCATAGCCTCTATGGCTACACCTTC. Its protein product is CASSLRGGHSLYGYTF.

The V and J genes are TRBV6-5 and TRBJ2-7; 10 bases fit TRBD2. V shed 0 bases and J 3 bases; nucleotides not matched to a gene: 2. The CDR3 contains 15 residues. The V gene's germline CDR1 is MNHEY and CDR2 SVGAGI. The CDR3 loop is CASSYSTSGFYEQYF. CDR3 in DNA: TGTGCCAGCAGTTACTCGACTAGCGGGTTCTACGAGCAGTACTTC.

The V and J genes are TRBV9 and TRBJ2-2; possible D gene TRBD2, 7 bases. In germline, CDR1 is SGDLS, CDR2 YYNGEE. The CDR3 is 18 amino acids. The germline V and J ends were trimmed by 0 bases and 5 bases, with 20 bases remaining between them. The CDR3 DNA follows: TGTGCCAGCAGCGTAGCTAGGGGGGGGCCCCTGATTACCGGGGAGCTGTTTTTT. This translates into CASSVARGGPLITGELFF.

V and J are TRBV7-9 and TRBJ1-2; 9 nucleotides match TRBD1. After removal of 7 bases from V and 6 bases from J, the junction contained 6 bases not matched to a gene. CDR1 and CDR2 (germline): SEHNR, FQNEAQ (reference sequence). This CDR3 is 13 amino acids long. CDR3 nucleotide sequence: TGTGCCAGCACCTGGACAGGGGAAGATGGCTACACCTTC. Its protein is CASTWTGEDGYTF.

This clone was counted between two and nine times. The genes are TRBV6-5 and TRBJ1-2, with a weak D call TRBD1 (5 bases). The CDR3 is 13 residues long. Looked up from germline, CDR1 is MNHEY and CDR2 is SVGAGI. V was shortened by 7 bases and J by 8 bases, with 17 bases between the two germline ends. The DNA for the CDR3 is TGTGCCAGCACCCCATACTTGCGGGGGGGCTACACCTTC. It translates to CASTPYLRGGYTF.

The chain uses TRBV9 and TRBJ2-7, with 7 bases aligning to TRBD1. CDR3 size: 14 residues. V dropped 4 bases and J dropped 5; count of bases not matched to a gene: 9. Germline values: CDR1 SGDLS, CDR2 YYNGEE. The CDR3 DNA follows: TGTGCCAGCAGCTCCAGACAGGGTAGCCACGAGCAGTACTTC. This codes for CASSSRQGSHEQYF.

This clone appeared a few times. The rearrangement links TRBV28 to TRBJ1-5; TRBD1 agrees at 8 bases. CDR1 is MDHEN, CDR2 SYDVKM, per germline. CDR3 length equals 15 residues. V lost 6 bases, J lost 4 bases, and 8 bases stayed unmatched. The CDR3 here is CASSQQGARNQPQHF. The CDR3 nucleotides are TGTGCCAGCAGCCAGCAGGGGGCTCGGAATCAGCCCCAGCATTTT.

This clone came up many times. The genes are TRBV7-8 and TRBJ1-2; perhaps TRBD1 as D (6 bases). The CDR3 sequence is 14 residues long. Germline CDR1 and CDR2: SGHVS and FQNEAQ. V was clipped by 2 bases and J by 6 bases, with 13 bases between them. The CDR3 DNA reads TGTGCCAGCAGCTTATCGGGGGGGGCGGATGGCTACACCTTC. This gives the protein CASSLSGGADGYTF.

This clone has only a few counts. This rearrangement joins TRBV9 to TRBJ2-7, with 12 positions matching TRBD2. Germline V gene lookup returns CDR1 SGDLS and CDR2 YYNGEE. Trimming cost V 2 bases and J 5 bases; bases outside gene matches: 8. This CDR3 comprises 16 residues. The CDR3 loop is CASSVTSGSYIHEQYF. For the CDR3, the DNA is TGTGCCAGCAGCGTGACTAGCGGGAGCTATATCCACGAGCAGTACTTC.

The V call is TRBV9, the J call TRBJ2-1; tentatively, D is TRBD2 (6 bases). The V end lost 4 bases, the J end lost 0 bases, and 11 bases lay between the germline ends. CDR3 length equals 15 residues. Germline lookup yields CDR1 SGDLS and CDR2 YYNGEE. As DNA, the CDR3 is TGTGCCAGCAGCCCATGGGGGGACTCCTACAATGAGCAGTTCTTC. Protein sequence: CASSPWGDSYNEQFF.

This chain connects TRBV5-6 to TRBJ2-7, with 10 bases that match TRBD2. CDR3 length: 18 residues. Germline assignment: CDR1 SGHDT and CDR2 YYEEEE. The trim removed 4 bases at V and 4 bases at J, leaving 17 bases unmatched. The CDR3 DNA reads TGTGCCAGCAGCGCGACCCAACTTAGACTAGCGGGCGGATACGAGCAGTACTTC. It encodes CASSATQLRLAGGYEQYF.

The chain carries TRBV6-1 and TRBJ2-7; D call uncertain. The CDR3 has 12 amino acids. From germline, CDR1 is MNHNS and CDR2 SASEGT. Trimming cost V 4 bases and J 6 bases, with 10 bases left between them. Here the CDR3 reads CASSGVFGEQYF. CDR3 nucleotides: TGTGCCAGCAGTGGAGTCTTTGGCGAGCAGTACTTC.

CDR3 residues: CASSLGTPTDTQYF. The CDR3, as DNA: TGTGCCAGCAGCCTAGGGACTCCTACAGATACGCAGTATTTT. The chain couples TRBV9 to TRBJ2-3; D perhaps matches TRBD2 (6 bases). The CDR3 runs to 14 residues. Germline V CDR1 and CDR2: SGDLS, YYNGEE. Trimming left V 4 bases short and J 3 bases short, with 12 bases between. The whole variable domain, filled in from reference TRBV9 and TRBJ2-3, reads DSGVTQTPKHLITATGQRVTLRCSPRSGDLSVYWYQQSLDQGLQFLIQYYNGEERAKGNILERFSAQQFPDLHSELNLSSLELGDSALYFCASSLGTPTDTQYFGPGTRLTVL.

CDR3 region: CASRPYGAGDQDTQYF. The CDR3 region has the DNA TGTGCCAGCAGGCCTTATGGCGCGGGAGATCAAGATACGCAGTATTTT. The chain joins TRBV9 to TRBJ2-3; 7 positions match TRBD2. This CDR3 has 16 amino acids. Trimming removed 5 bases from V and 5 bases from J; junction bases left unmatched: 14. In germline, CDR1 is SGDLS, CDR2 YYNGEE.

This clone has only a few counts. The chain joins TRBV4-1 to TRBJ2-2; TRBD1 aligns across 11 bases. V lost 4 bases to trimming and J lost 7 bases; unmatched junction nucleotides: 8. This CDR3 is built from 16 residues. CDR1 and CDR2 from the germline V gene are MGHRA and YSYEKL. The CDR3 is CASSLAGQGAVGELFF. As DNA, the CDR3 is TGCGCCAGCAGCCTAGCAGGACAGGGGGCGGTCGGGGAGCTGTTTTTT.

V is TRBV4-1 and J is TRBJ2-7; 7 nucleotides align to TRBD1. CDR3 length: 13 residues. Germline assignment: CDR1 MGHRA and CDR2 YSYEKL. Trimming took 2 bases from V and 3 from J; bases not matched to a gene: 1. The CDR3 DNA sequence: TGCGCCAGCAGCCAAAACAGGGGCTACGAGCAGTACTTC. Its protein is CASSQNRGYEQYF.

The chain couples TRBV9 to TRBJ2-1; 8 nucleotides agree with TRBD2. The length of the CDR3 is 14 residues. The V gene's germline CDR1 is SGDLS and CDR2 YYNGEE. With V trimmed by 2 bases and J by 8 bases, 6 bases remained unmatched. This CDR3 is CASSVQAAGDEQFF. The CDR3 DNA sequence: TGTGCCAGCAGCGTTCAGGCAGCGGGGGATGAGCAGTTCTTC.

This clone was seen more than once but under ten times. The chain is built from TRBV5-4 and TRBJ2-1; 7 bases are a match to TRBD2. The CDR3 contains 16 residues. The V gene end was trimmed by 4 bases and the J gene end by 5 bases; junction bases not matched to a gene: 12. CDR1 SGHNT and CDR2 YYREEE come from the germline V gene (reference sequence). The CDR3 protein is CASSLALMGTNNEQFF. The CDR3 DNA follows: TGTGCCAGCAGCCTGGCCCTGATGGGGACTAACAATGAGCAGTTCTTC.

CDR3 region: CASSLWGANTEAFF. CDR3 sequence (DNA): TGTGCCAGCAGTTTATGGGGCGCGAACACTGAAGCTTTCTTT. The chain uses TRBV28 and TRBJ1-1; D not resolved. The CDR3 runs 14 residues. Germline V lookup: CDR1 MDHEN, CDR2 SYDVKM. The V and J ends lost 0 bases and 1 base respectively, with 6 bases between them.